One and the same sample provided the 21 T cell receptor beta chains below, sequenced in a study of blood T cell repertoires in COVID-19. Measured with immunoSEQ multiplex PCR; TCRdb has only the in-frame clones, and not every one. The sample has about 130,000 clones, about four fifths seen once. The sequencing sample was made of peripheral blood. The receptors were sampled from a young man with COVID-19, enrolled during active disease.

This clone was counted between two and nine times. The gene calls are TRBV6-5 and TRBJ1-2, with 7 bases aligning to TRBD1. The V gene end was trimmed by 8 bases and the J gene end by 8 bases; junction bases not matched to a gene: 5. CDR3 length equals 11 residues. CDR1 MNHEY and CDR2 SVGAGI come from the germline V gene. In DNA form, the CDR3 reads TGTGCCAGCGGACAGGAACGGGGCTACACCTTC. Its protein is CASGQERGYTF.

This clone was recorded a few times. The chain employs TRBV6-5 and TRBJ2-1, with TRBD1 matching 8 bases. The junction had 10 bases not matched to a gene; V was cut back by 6 bases and J by 6 bases. CDR1 is MNHEY, CDR2 SVGAGI, per germline. The length of the CDR3 is 15 residues. CDR3 sequence: CASRPVTTGVNEQFF. CDR3 in DNA: TGTGCCAGCAGACCCGTTACGACAGGGGTCAATGAGCAGTTCTTC.

Here the CDR3 reads CASSSPPAPGEQFF. Here the CDR3 DNA reads TGTGCCAGCAGCTCACCTCCAGCTCCGGGTGAGCAGTTCTTC. V usage is TRBV5-4 and J usage is TRBJ2-1; D not certain. V was trimmed by 3 bases and J by 9 bases, leaving 16 bases between them. Germline V CDR1 and CDR2: SGHNT, YYREEE (reference sequence). This CDR3 spans 14 amino acids.

The chain employs TRBV30 and TRBJ1-1, with D unresolved. Trimming cost V 5 bases and J 10 bases, with 14 bases left between them. The CDR3 is made up of 11 amino acids. Germline V gene data show CDR1 as GTSNPN and CDR2 as SVGIG (reference sequence). The CDR3 coding sequence is TGTGCCTGGGGGAGAGGAAGTAGAGCTTTCTTT. Residues: CAWGRGSRAFF. Filled out from reference TRBV30 and TRBJ1-1, the complete variable domain reads SQTIHQWPATLVQPVGSPLSLECTVEGTSNPNLYWYRQAAGRGLQLLFYSVGIGQISSEVPQNLSASRPQDRQFILSSKKLLLSDSGFYLCAWGRGSRAFFGQGTRLTVV.

The chain joins TRBV9 to TRBJ2-1, with 14 bases fitting TRBD2. V gave up 1 base and J gave up 12 bases; unmatched junction bases: 9. The CDR3 is made up of 16 amino acids. CDR1 and CDR2 (germline): SGDLS, YYNGEE. CDR3 in amino acids: CASSVIPGLAGDRQFF. The DNA for the CDR3 is TGTGCCAGCAGCGTAATTCCGGGACTAGCGGGAGATAGGCAGTTCTTC.

This clone was detected only once. This chain joins TRBV4-1 and TRBJ1-6; 8 bases fit TRBD1. Germline trimming cut 2 bases from V and 14 bases from J; bases unmatched to any gene: 8. Germline V CDR1 and CDR2: MGHRA, YSYEKL. The CDR3 has 14 residues. In nucleotides, the CDR3 is TGCGCCAGCAGCCAACCGGACAGGGCTGGAGCCCTCCACTTT. Translating gives CASSQPDRAGALHF.

The rearrangement joins TRBV7-2 to TRBJ2-7; 10 bases fit TRBD2. Losses at the gene ends were 7 bases for V and 0 bases for J; bases not matched to a gene: 6. The CDR3 loop spans 15 amino acids. Germline V gene data show CDR1 as SGHTA and CDR2 as FQGNSA. CDR3 protein: CASISSGSHSYEQYF. CDR3 nucleotides: TGTGCCAGCATCTCTAGCGGGAGTCACTCCTACGAGCAGTACTTC.

The rearrangement joins TRBV9 to TRBJ2-2; 7 bases are shared with TRBD2. This CDR3 contains 15 residues. The V gene's germline CDR1 is SGDLS and CDR2 YYNGEE. Losses at the gene ends were 2 bases for V and 1 base for J; bases not matched to a gene: 2. The CDR3 loop is CASSVTSENTGELFF. The CDR3, as DNA: TGTGCCAGCAGCGTCACTAGCGAGAACACCGGGGAGCTGTTTTTT.

V usage is TRBV7-6 and J usage is TRBJ2-7; 10 nucleotides align to TRBD2. Germline V lookup: CDR1 SGHVS, CDR2 FNYEAQ. The V segment lost 0 bases and the J segment 4 bases; nucleotides outside the gene matches: 6. The CDR3 loop spans 16 amino acids. CDR3 in DNA: TGTGCCAGCAGCTTAGCGCAGCCTAGCGGGGGTTACGAGCAGTACTTC. Translating it yields CASSLAQPSGGYEQYF. The full variable domain, completed using reference TRBV7-6 and TRBJ2-7, is GAGVSQSPRYKVTKRGQDVALRCDPISGHVSLYWYRQALGQGPEFLTYFNYEAQQDKSGLPNDRFSAERPEGSISTLTIQRTEQRDSAMYRCASSLAQPSGGYEQYFGPGTRLTVT.

The J gene is TRBJ2-1, the V gene TRBV28, with 12 bases aligning to TRBD2. The length of the CDR3 is 16 residues. The germline gives CDR1 MDHEN, CDR2 SYDVKM. The ends lost 5 bases at V and 8 bases at J; junction bases unmatched: 10. CDR3 DNA sequence: TGTGCCAGCAGTGGGAGACTAGCGGGAGTAATCGATGAGCAGTTCTTC. Translation: CASSGRLAGVIDEQFF.

The V and J genes are TRBV19 and TRBJ1-2; 8 bases line up with TRBD1. The CDR3 loop spans 16 amino acids. After removal of 9 bases from V and 0 bases from J, the junction contained 12 bases not matched to a gene. From germline, CDR1 is LNHDA and CDR2 SQIVND (reference sequence). The CDR3 sequence is CASRRGQELSNYGYTF. CDR3 DNA: TGTGCCAGCCGGAGGGGACAGGAACTCTCTAACTATGGCTACACCTTC. Full variable domain (remainder filled in from reference TRBV19 and TRBJ1-2): DGGITQSPKYLFRKEGQNVTLSCEQNLNHDAMYWYRQDPGQGLRLIYYSQIVNDFQKGDIAEGYSVSREKKESFPLTVTSAQKNPTAFYLCASRRGQELSNYGYTFGSGTRLTVV.

The genes are TRBV24-1 and TRBJ1-5; no definite D call. The CDR3 has 9 amino acids. V lost 9 bases and J lost 7, with 3 bases in between. Germline assignment: CDR1 KGHDR and CDR2 SFDVKD. The chain's CDR3 is CATSQPQHF. CDR3 nucleotides: TGTGCCACCTCGCAGCCCCAGCATTTT.

By sample share, this clone is medium-sized (0.01 to 0.1%). This rearrangement joins TRBV4-2 to TRBJ1-4; the match to TRBD1 covers 8 bases. Germline V lookup: CDR1 LGHNA, CDR2 YNFKEQ. CDR3 length equals 16 residues. The J segment lost 10 bases and the V segment lost 4 bases, leaving 14 bases of the junction unmatched. As DNA, the CDR3 is TGTGCCAGCAGCCCTACGGGACCGCAGGGGGCGGGAAAACTGTTTTTT. This encodes CASSPTGPQGAGKLFF.

V usage is TRBV28 and J usage is TRBJ2-7; 7 bases fit TRBD1. This CDR3 has 15 residues. CDR1 is MDHEN, CDR2 SYDVKM, per germline. The V and J ends lost 6 bases and 5 bases, in that order; junction bases with no gene match: 13. The CDR3 DNA follows: TGTGCCAGCAGCCCATTTTCAGGGGGTCGAAACGAGCAGTACTTC. Amino acid sequence: CASSPFSGGRNEQYF.

V usage is TRBV6-5 and J usage is TRBJ2-3; D is possibly TRBD2 (6 bases). Germline CDR1 and CDR2: MNHEY and SVGAGI. The CDR3 spans 14 residues. Trimming removed 2 bases at V and 2 bases at J, with 8 bases between. DNA for the CDR3: TGTGCCAGCAGTTACGCGGGGTACACAGATACGCAGTATTTT. Residues: CASSYAGYTDTQYF.

The chain links TRBV7-9 to TRBJ2-1; D unclear. Trimming removed 1 base at V and 7 bases at J, with 5 bases between. Germline V gene lookup returns CDR1 SEHNR and CDR2 FQNEAQ (reference sequence). The length of the CDR3 is 12 residues. The CDR3 bases are TGTGCCAGCAGCTTAGAAACTAATGAGCAGTTCTTC. Translation: CASSLETNEQFF.

This sequence joins TRBV28 and TRBJ2-1; D is unresolved. The CDR3 extends over 15 amino acids. Germline V gene data show CDR1 as MDHEN and CDR2 as SYDVKM. V was cut by 6 bases and J by 2 bases, with 14 bases left in between. The CDR3 region has the DNA TGTGCCAGCAGCCTTAACAGCCAAGCCTACAATGAGCAGTTCTTC. Protein: CASSLNSQAYNEQFF.

CDR3 residues: CASSQVRGTGGANTEAFF. The CDR3 DNA follows: TGCGCCAGCAGCCAAGTCCGGGGAACAGGGGGCGCGAACACTGAAGCTTTCTTT. This chain connects TRBV4-1 to TRBJ1-1, with TRBD1 matching 9 bases. CDR1 is MGHRA, CDR2 YSYEKL, per germline. The CDR3 has 18 residues. V shed 1 base and J 1 base; nucleotides not matched to a gene: 10.

The rearrangement uses TRBV27 and TRBJ2-3; TRBD1 aligns across 7 bases. CDR1 is MNHEY and CDR2 is SMNVEV in the germline V gene (reference sequence). This CDR3 has 17 residues. Germline trimming cut 5 bases from V and 2 bases from J; bases unmatched to any gene: 13. CDR3 amino acids: CASSTTTGVYYTDTQYF. The CDR3 DNA reads as TGTGCCAGCAGTACCACCACAGGGGTTTATTACACAGATACGCAGTATTTT.

This clone was detected once. The rearrangement joins TRBV5-8 to TRBJ2-7, with 12 bases aligning to TRBD2. CDR1 and CDR2 from the germline V gene are SGHTS and YDEGEE. V dropped 4 bases and J dropped 2; count of bases not matched to a gene: 13. The CDR3 totals 18 residues. The DNA for the CDR3 is TGTGCCAGCAGCCTTACCGGACTAGCGGGATGGGATCCCTACGAGCAGTACTTC. Residues: CASSLTGLAGWDPYEQYF. The full variable domain, rest sourced from reference TRBV5-8 and TRBJ2-7, is EAGVTQSPTHLIKTRGQQATLRCSPISGHTSVYWYQQALGLGLQFLLWYDEGEERNRGNFPPRFSGRQFPNYSSELNVNALELEDSALYLCASSLTGLAGWDPYEQYFGPGTRLTVT.

J is TRBJ1-5 and V is TRBV2; no clear D gene. The length of the CDR3 is 13 residues. The V gene lost 7 bases and the J gene lost 3 bases, with 10 bases spanning the gap. The V gene's germline CDR1 is SNHLY and CDR2 FYNNEI. CDR3: CASTDSFNQPQHF. Here the CDR3 DNA reads TGTGCCAGCACAGACTCCTTCAATCAGCCCCAGCATTTT.